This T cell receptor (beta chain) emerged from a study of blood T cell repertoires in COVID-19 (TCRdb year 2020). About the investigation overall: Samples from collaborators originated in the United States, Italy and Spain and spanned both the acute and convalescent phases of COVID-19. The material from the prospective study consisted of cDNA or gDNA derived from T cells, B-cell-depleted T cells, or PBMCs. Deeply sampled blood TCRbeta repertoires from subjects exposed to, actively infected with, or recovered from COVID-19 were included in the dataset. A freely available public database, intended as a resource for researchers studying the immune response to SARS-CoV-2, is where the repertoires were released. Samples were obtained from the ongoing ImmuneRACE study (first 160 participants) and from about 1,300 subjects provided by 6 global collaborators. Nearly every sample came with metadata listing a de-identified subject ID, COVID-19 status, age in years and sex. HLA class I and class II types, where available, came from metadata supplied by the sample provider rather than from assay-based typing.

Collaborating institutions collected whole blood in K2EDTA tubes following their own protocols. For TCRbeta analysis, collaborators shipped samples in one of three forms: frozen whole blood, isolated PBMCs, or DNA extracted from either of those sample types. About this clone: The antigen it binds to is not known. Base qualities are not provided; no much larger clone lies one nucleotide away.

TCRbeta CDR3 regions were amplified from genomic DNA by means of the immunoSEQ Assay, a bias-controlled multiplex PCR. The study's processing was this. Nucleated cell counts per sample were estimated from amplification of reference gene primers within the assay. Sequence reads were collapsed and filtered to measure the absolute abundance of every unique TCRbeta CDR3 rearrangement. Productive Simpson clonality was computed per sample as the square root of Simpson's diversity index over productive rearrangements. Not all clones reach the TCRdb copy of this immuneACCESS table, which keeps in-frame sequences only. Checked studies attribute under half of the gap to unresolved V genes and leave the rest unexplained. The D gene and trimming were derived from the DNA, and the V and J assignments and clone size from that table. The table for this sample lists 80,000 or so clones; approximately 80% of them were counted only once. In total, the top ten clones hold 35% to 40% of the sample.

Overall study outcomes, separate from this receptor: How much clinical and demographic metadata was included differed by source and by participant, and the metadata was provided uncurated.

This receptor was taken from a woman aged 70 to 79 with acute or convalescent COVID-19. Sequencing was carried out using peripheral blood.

The CDR3 reads as follows: CASSIPGTNEKLFF. At the DNA level, the sequence is TGTGCCAGTAGTATACCCGGAACTAATGAAAAACTGTTTTTT. The chain is made from TRBV19 and TRBJ1-4; the D gene is unclear. The CDR3 contains 14 residues, cysteine and phenylalanine counted. Left in the record is the CDR3 DNA by itself, 42 bases read in frame from the first base. The junction carries 5 bases between V and J, which are trimmed by 2 bases and 1 base respectively. For CDR1 and CDR2, the germline V gene (reference sequence) lists LNHDA and SQIVND.